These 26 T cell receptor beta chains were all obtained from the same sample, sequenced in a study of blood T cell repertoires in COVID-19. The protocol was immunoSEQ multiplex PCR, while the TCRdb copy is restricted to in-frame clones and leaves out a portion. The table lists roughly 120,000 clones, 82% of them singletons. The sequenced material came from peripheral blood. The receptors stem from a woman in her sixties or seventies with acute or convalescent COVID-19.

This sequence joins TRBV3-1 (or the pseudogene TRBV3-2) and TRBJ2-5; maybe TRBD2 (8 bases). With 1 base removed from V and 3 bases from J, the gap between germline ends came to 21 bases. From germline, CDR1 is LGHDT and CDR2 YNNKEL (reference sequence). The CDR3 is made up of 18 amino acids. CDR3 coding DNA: TGTGCCAGCAGCCAAGTGAGACAGGGTGGGACTAGGGAAGAGACCCAGTACTTC. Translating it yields CASSQVRQGGTREETQYF.

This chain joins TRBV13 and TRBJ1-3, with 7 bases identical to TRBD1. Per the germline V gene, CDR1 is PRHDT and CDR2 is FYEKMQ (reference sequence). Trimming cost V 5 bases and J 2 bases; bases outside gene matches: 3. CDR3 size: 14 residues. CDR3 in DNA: TGTGCCAGCAGCCGAACAGGGGCTGGAAACACCATATATTTT. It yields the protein CASSRTGAGNTIYF.

The CDR3 loop is CASSLVVSGTDTQYF. The CDR3 region has the DNA TGCGCCAGCAGCTTGGTTGTTAGCGGCACAGATACGCAGTATTTT. The chain couples TRBV5-1 to TRBJ2-3; the D gene is possibly TRBD2 (5 bases). CDR1 is SGHRS and CDR2 is YFSETQ in the germline V gene. The CDR3 sequence is 15 residues long. Trimming removed 0 bases from V and 1 base from J, with 9 bases in between.

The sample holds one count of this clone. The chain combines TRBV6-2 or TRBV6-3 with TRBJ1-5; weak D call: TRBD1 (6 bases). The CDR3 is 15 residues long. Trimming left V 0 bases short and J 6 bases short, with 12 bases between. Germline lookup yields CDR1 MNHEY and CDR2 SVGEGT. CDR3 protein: CASSYSQGWGQPQHF. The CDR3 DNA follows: TGTGCCAGCAGTTACTCTCAGGGGTGGGGTCAGCCCCAGCATTTT.

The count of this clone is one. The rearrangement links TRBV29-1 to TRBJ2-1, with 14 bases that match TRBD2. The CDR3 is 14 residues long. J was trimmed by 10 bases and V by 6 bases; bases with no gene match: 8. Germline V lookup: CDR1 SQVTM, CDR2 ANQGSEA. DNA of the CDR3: TGCAGCGTAATGACTAGCGGGGGGGCCTGGGAGCAGTTCTTC. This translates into CSVMTSGGAWEQFF.

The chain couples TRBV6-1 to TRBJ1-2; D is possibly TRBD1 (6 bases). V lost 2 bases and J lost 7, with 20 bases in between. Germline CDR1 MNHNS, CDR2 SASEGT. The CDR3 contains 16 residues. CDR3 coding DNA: TGTGCCAGCAGTGAATTAAGGGTTAGGGGGAGAGGTGGCTACACCTTC. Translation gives CASSELRVRGRGGYTF.

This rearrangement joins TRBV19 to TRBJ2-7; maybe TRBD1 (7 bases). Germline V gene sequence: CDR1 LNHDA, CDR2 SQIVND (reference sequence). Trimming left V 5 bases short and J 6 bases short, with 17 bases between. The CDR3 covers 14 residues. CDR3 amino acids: CASSPRQGLGEQYF. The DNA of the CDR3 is TGTGCCAGTAGTCCGCGACAGGGACTCGGCGAGCAGTACTTC.

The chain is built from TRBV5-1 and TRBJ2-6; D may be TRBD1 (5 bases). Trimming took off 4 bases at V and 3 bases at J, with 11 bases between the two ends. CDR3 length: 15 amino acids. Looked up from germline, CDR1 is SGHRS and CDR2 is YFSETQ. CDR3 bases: TGCGCCAGCAGCACCAGGGTGGATGGGGCCAACGTCCTGACTTTC. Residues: CASSTRVDGANVLTF.

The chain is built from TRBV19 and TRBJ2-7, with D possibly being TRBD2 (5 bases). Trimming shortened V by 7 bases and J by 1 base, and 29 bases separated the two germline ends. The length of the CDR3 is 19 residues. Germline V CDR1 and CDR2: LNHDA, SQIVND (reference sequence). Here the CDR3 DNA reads TGTGCCAGTACCCACTCCCATCAGACGGACTCCCGGAGGTCCTACGAGCAGTACTTC. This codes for CASTHSHQTDSRRSYEQYF.

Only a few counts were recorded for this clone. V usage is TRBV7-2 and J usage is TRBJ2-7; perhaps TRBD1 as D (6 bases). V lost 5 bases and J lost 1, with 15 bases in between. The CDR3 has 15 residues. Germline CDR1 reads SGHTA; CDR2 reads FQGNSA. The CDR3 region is CASSLHVGASYEQYF. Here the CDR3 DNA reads TGTGCCAGCAGCCTCCATGTGGGGGCATCCTACGAGCAGTACTTC. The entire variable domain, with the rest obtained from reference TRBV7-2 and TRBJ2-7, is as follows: GAGVSQSPSNKVTEKGKDVELRCDPISGHTALYWYRQSLGQGLEFLIYFQGNSAPDKSGLPSDRFSAERTGGSVSTLTIQRTQQEDSAVYLCASSLHVGASYEQYFGPGTRLTVT.

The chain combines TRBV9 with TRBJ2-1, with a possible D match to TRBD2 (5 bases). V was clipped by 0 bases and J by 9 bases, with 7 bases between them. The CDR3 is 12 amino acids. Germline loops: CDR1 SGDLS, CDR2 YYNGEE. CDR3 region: CASSVVGGEQFF. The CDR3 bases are TGTGCCAGCAGCGTAGTTGGAGGTGAGCAGTTCTTC.

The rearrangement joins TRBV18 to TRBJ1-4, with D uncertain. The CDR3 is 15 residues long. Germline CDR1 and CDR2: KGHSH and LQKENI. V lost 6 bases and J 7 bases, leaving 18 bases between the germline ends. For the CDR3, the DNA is TGTGCCAGCTCCCTCACCACGGATAGCCCTGAAAAACTGTTTTTT. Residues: CASSLTTDSPEKLFF.

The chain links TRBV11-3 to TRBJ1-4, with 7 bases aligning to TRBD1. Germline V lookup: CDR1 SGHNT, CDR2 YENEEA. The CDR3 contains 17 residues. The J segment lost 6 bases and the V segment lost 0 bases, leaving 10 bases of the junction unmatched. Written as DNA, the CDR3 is TGTGCCAGCAGCTTAGATGGCCGACAGGGCCCAGATGAAAAACTGTTTTTT. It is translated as CASSLDGRQGPDEKLFF.

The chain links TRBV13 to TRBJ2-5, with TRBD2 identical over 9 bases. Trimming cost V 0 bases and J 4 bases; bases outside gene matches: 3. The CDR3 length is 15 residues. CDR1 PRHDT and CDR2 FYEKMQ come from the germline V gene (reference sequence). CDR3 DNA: TGTGCCAGCAGCTTAGGCGCGGGGGGGCGAGAGACCCAGTACTTC. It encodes CASSLGAGGRETQYF.

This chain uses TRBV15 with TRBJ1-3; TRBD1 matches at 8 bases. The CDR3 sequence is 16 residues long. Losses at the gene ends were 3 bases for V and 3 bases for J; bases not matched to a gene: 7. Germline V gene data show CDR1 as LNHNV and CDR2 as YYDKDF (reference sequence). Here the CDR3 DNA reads TGTGCCACCAGCAGCCGACAGGGGAGGCATGGAAACACCATATATTTT. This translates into CATSSRQGRHGNTIYF. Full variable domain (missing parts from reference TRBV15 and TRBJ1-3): DAMVIQNPRYQVTQFGKPVTLSCSQTLNHNVMYWYQQKSSQAPKLLFHYYDKDFNNEADTPDNFQSRRPNTSFCFLDIRSPGLGDTAMYLCATSSRQGRHGNTIYFGEGSWLTVV.

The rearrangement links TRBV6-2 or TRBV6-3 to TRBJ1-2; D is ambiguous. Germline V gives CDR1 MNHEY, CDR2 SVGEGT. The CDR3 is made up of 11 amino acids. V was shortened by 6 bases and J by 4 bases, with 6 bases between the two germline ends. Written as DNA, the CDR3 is TGTGCCAGCAGCGAGGGCTATGGCTACACCTTC. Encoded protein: CASSEGYGYTF.

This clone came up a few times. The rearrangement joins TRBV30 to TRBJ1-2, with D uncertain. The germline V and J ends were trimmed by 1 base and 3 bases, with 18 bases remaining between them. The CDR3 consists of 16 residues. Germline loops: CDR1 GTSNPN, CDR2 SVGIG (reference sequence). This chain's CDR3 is CAWSAPLAGSYYGYTF. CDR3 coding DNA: TGTGCCTGGAGTGCCCCCCTCGCCGGGAGCTACTATGGCTACACCTTC.

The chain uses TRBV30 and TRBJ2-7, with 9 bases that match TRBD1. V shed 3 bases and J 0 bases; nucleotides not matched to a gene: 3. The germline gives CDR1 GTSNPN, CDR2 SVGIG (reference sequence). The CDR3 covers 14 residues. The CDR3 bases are TGTGCCTGGAGGGGACAGGGCGTCTCCTACGAGCAGTACTTC. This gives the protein CAWRGQGVSYEQYF.

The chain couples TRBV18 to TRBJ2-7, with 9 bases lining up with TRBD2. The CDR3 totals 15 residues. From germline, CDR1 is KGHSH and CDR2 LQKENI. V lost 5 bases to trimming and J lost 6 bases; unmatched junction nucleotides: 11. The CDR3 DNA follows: TGTGCCAGCTCATTTACAGGGTTAGCGGGGGCCGAGCAGTACTTC. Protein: CASSFTGLAGAEQYF.

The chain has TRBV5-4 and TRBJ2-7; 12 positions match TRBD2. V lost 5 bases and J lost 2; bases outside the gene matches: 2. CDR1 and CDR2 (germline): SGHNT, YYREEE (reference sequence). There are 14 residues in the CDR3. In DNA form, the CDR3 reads TGTGCCAGCAGGCTAGCGGGGGGGCCCTACGAGCAGTACTTC. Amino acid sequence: CASRLAGGPYEQYF.

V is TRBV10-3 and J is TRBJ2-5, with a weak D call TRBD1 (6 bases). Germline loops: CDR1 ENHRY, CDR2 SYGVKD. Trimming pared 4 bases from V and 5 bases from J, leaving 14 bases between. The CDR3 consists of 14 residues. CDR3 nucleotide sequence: TGTGCCATCAGTGCCGGACAGTTGGGGGAGACCCAGTACTTC. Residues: CAISAGQLGETQYF.

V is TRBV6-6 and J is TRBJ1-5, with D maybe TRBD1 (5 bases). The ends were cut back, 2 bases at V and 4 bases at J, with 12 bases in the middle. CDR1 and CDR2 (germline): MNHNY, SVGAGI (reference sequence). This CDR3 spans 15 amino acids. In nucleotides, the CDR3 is TGTGCCAGCAGTTACGGTCTAGGGGATAATCAGCCCCAGCATTTT. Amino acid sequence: CASSYGLGDNQPQHF.

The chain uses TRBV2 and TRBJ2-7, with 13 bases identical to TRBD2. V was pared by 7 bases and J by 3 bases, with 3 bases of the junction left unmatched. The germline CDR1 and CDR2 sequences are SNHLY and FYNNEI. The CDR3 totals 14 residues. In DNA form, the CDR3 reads TGTGCCAGCAAGGGACTAGCGGGGTTCTACGAGCAGTACTTC. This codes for CASKGLAGFYEQYF.

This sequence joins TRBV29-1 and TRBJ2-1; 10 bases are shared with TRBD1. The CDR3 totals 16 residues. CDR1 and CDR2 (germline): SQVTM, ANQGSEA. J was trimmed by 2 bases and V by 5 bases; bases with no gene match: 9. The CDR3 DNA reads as TGCAGCGTTCCCCCACCGGGACAGGGGACCTACAATGAGCAGTTCTTC. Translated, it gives CSVPPPGQGTYNEQFF.

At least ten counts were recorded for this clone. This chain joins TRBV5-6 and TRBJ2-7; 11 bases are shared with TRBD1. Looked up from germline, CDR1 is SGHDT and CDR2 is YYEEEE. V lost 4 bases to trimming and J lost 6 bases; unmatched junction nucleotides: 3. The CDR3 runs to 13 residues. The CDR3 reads CASSLGQGAEQYF. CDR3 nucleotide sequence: TGTGCCAGCAGCCTAGGACAGGGGGCCGAGCAGTACTTC. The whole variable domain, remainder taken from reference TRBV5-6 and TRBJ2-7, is DAGVTQSPTHLIKTRGQQVTLRCSPKSGHDTVSWYQQALGQGPQFIFQYYEEEERQRGNFPDRFSGHQFPNYSSELNVNALLLGDSALYLCASSLGQGAEQYFGPGTRLTVT.

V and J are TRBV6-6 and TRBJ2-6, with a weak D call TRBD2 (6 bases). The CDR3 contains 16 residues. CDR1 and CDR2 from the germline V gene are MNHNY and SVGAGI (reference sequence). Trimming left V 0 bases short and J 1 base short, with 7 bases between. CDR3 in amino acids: CASSYSGGSGANVLTF. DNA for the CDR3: TGTGCCAGCAGTTACTCTGGGGGGTCTGGGGCCAACGTCCTGACTTTC.